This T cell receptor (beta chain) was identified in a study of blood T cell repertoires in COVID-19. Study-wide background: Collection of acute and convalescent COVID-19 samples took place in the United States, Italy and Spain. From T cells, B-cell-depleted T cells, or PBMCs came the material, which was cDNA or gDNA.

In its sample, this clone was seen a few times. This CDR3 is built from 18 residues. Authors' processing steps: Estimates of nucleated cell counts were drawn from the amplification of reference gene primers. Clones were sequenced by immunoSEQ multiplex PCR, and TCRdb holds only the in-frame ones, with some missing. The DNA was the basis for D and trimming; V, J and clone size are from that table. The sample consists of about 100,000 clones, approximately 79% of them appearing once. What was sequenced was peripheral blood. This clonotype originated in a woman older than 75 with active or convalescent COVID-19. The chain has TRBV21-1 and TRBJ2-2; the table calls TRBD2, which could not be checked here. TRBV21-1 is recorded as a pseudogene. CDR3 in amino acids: CASSKAGLRGRNTGELFF. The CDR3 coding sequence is TGTGCCAGCAGCAAAGCTGGGCTTAGAGGGCGGAACACCGGGGAGCTGTTTTTT.